This T cell receptor (beta chain) was obtained from a study of blood T cell repertoires in COVID-19. Looking at the study overall: T cells, B-cell-depleted T cells, or PBMCs provided the cDNA or gDNA that served as material.

V was pared by 6 bases and J by 4 bases, with 6 bases of the junction left unmatched. The CDR3 is 13 amino acids. CDR1 is MNHEY, CDR2 SMNVEV, per germline (reference sequence). TCRdb's copy holds only in-frame clones and misses some; the assay was immunoSEQ multiplex PCR. The data show approximately 300,000 clones, with about nine tenths seen just once and about 2% held by the top ten. The sequencing sample was made of peripheral blood. The chain employs TRBV27 and TRBJ2-7, with TRBD1 identical over 7 bases. The TCR sequence derives from a young man with active or convalescent COVID-19. In DNA form, the CDR3 reads TGTGCCAGCAGGCAGGGGGTTGGGTACGAGCAGTACTTC. Translated: CASRQGVGYEQYF.